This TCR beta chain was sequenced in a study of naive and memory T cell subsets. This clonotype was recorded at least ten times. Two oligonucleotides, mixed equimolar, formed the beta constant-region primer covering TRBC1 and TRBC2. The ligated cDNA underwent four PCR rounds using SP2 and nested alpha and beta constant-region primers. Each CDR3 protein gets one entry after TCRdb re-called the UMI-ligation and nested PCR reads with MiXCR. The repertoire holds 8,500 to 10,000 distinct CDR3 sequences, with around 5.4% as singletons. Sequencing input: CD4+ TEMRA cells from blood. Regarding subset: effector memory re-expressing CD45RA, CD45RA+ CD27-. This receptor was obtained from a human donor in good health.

CDR3 nucleotides: TGTGCCAGCAGCCAAGTAGGGAGCTACGAGCAGTACTTC. Amino acid sequence: CASSQVGSYEQYF. The J gene is TRBJ2-7, the V gene TRBV4-2, with TRBD2 as a possible D gene (5 bases). CDR3 length: 13 residues. V was shortened by 1 base and J by 3 bases, with 7 bases between the two germline ends. The germline CDR1 and CDR2 sequences are LGHNA and YNFKEQ.